A single sample is the source of the 24 T cell receptor beta chains below, sequenced in a study of siplizumab effects on memory and regulatory T cells. Using immunoSEQ multiplex PCR, the repertoire was profiled, and TCRdb retains in-frame clones only, with some absent. Of around 100,000 clones in the sample, around 90% were seen once. The sample taken for sequencing was CD4+ T cells sorted from blood. These receptors came from a human donor in good health. Some clones in this sample may be carry-over from other donors' samples.

The chain combines TRBV5-1 with TRBJ2-2, with a tentative D call TRBD2 (6 bases). Germline V gene data show CDR1 as SGHRS and CDR2 as YFSETQ. The CDR3 consists of 16 residues. V was pared by 1 base and J by 3 bases, with 13 bases between. The CDR3 DNA is TGCGCCAGCAGCTTGTTTGGGGGAGGTCACACCGGGGAGCTGTTTTTT. Translated, it gives CASSLFGGGHTGELFF.

This chain connects TRBV19 to TRBJ1-3; D unresolved. Trimming removed 4 bases at V and 1 base at J, with 8 bases between. Germline CDR1 and CDR2: LNHDA and SQIVND (reference sequence). The CDR3 covers 14 residues. The CDR3 is CASSTQRSGNTIYF. The CDR3 nucleotides are TGTGCCAGTAGTACTCAACGGTCTGGAAACACCATATATTTT.

This clone was observed a handful of times. The CDR3 sequence is CASSGRVSNTEAFF. CDR3 nucleotide sequence: TGTGCCAGCAGTGGACGGGTGTCGAACACTGAAGCTTTCTTT. The J gene is TRBJ1-1, the V gene TRBV19; D remains unclear. The ends were cut back, 9 bases at V and 1 base at J, with 15 bases in the middle. The CDR3 has 14 amino acids. CDR1 and CDR2 from the germline V gene are LNHDA and SQIVND (reference sequence). Based on the CDR3 plus reference TRBV19 and TRBJ1-1, the full variable domain is DGGITQSPKYLFRKEGQNVTLSCEQNLNHDAMYWYRQDPGQGLRLIYYSQIVNDFQKGDIAEGYSVSREKKESFPLTVTSAQKNPTAFYLCASSGRVSNTEAFFGQGTRLTVV.

V usage is TRBV18 and J usage is TRBJ2-1; D is perhaps TRBD1 or TRBD2 (5 bases each). This CDR3 is built from 16 residues. V was shortened by 3 bases and J by 1 base, with 13 bases between the two germline ends. The V gene's germline CDR1 is KGHSH and CDR2 LQKENI. The CDR3 DNA follows: TGTGCCAGCTCACCGCCATTGGGGGAGTCCTACAATGAGCAGTTCTTC. This gives the protein CASSPPLGESYNEQFF.

This chain uses TRBV7-3 with TRBJ2-3; a possible D gene is TRBD1 (5 bases). Trimming shortened V by 6 bases and J by 1 base, and 17 bases separated the two germline ends. CDR3 length: 16 residues. Germline CDR1 is SGHTA and CDR2 is FQGTGA. The chain's CDR3 is CASSPDSRLGTDTQYF. The CDR3 DNA is TGTGCCAGCAGTCCAGACAGCAGACTGGGCACAGATACGCAGTATTTT.

This chain joins TRBV28 and TRBJ2-3; 9 nucleotides match TRBD2. The CDR3 is 18 residues long. Germline lookup yields CDR1 MDHEN and CDR2 SYDVKM. The ends lost 5 bases at V and 8 bases at J; junction bases unmatched: 20. CDR3 sequence: CASSRQSVGGSGRATQYF. CDR3 bases: TGTGCCAGCAGTCGCCAAAGCGTGGGAGGTAGCGGGAGAGCTACGCAGTATTTT.

This rearrangement joins TRBV11-2 to TRBJ2-2; D is possibly TRBD2 (5 bases). V lost 1 base, J lost 1 base, and 7 bases lay in between. There are 15 residues in the CDR3. Looked up from germline, CDR1 is SGHAT and CDR2 is FQNNGV. The CDR3 sequence is CASSLGSVNTGELFF. The CDR3 DNA reads as TGTGCCAGCAGCTTAGGTAGCGTGAACACCGGGGAGCTGTTTTTT.

This clone was found once. This chain connects TRBV9 to TRBJ2-2; 8 bases fit TRBD1. The junction had 4 bases not matched to a gene; V was cut back by 4 bases and J by 2 bases. This CDR3 spans 15 amino acids. CDR1 is SGDLS, CDR2 YYNGEE, per germline. The CDR3 loop reads CASSPRGLNTGELFF. The CDR3 nucleotides are TGTGCCAGCAGCCCCAGGGGGCTCAACACCGGGGAGCTGTTTTTT.

This CDR3 is CASSGTVSGNVNEQFF. The CDR3 nucleotides read TGTGCCAGCAGTGGGACTGTTAGCGGGAACGTCAATGAGCAGTTCTTC. V usage is TRBV25-1 and J usage is TRBJ2-1, with 8 bases that match TRBD2. This CDR3 is built from 16 residues. Germline-derived CDR1 and CDR2 are MGHDK and SYGVNS. V shed 4 bases, J shed 6 bases, and the junction held 11 bases outside the gene matches.

The V gene is TRBV19, the J gene TRBJ2-3; 8 bases map to TRBD1. This CDR3 has 15 residues. The V and J ends lost 5 bases and 2 bases, in that order; junction bases with no gene match: 6. Germline lookup yields CDR1 LNHDA and CDR2 SQIVND (reference sequence). The CDR3, as DNA: TGTGCCAGTAGTCCTCGACAGGGGCTCACAGATACGCAGTATTTT. It yields the protein CASSPRQGLTDTQYF.

The sample holds a few counts of this clone. The genes are TRBV2 and TRBJ2-7; no firm D call. Germline CDR1 is SNHLY and CDR2 is FYNNEI. V dropped 2 bases and J dropped 10 bases, with 15 bases sitting between them. This CDR3 has 13 amino acids. The CDR3 region has the DNA TGTGCCAGCAGTGAAATGGGCAGTCCAAGACAGTACTTC. Translating it yields CASSEMGSPRQYF.

The V gene is TRBV6-1, the J gene TRBJ2-1; 8 positions match TRBD2. The CDR3 covers 15 residues. J was trimmed by 3 bases and V by 6 bases; bases with no gene match: 7. Looked up from germline, CDR1 is MNHNS and CDR2 is SASEGT. Here the CDR3 reads CASRMTSEYYNEQFF. The CDR3 DNA reads TGTGCCAGCAGGATGACTAGCGAGTACTACAATGAGCAGTTCTTC.

The rearrangement uses TRBV6-1 and TRBJ2-5; D ambiguous. The CDR3 loop spans 13 amino acids. V gave up 2 bases and J gave up 2 bases, with 6 bases separating them. Germline V lookup: CDR1 MNHNS, CDR2 SASEGT. The CDR3 region has the DNA TGTGCCAGCAGTGAACGGGCACAAGAGACCCAGTACTTC. As protein: CASSERAQETQYF.

CDR3 protein: CASSFLGGGPNQPQHF. For the CDR3, the DNA is TGTGCCAGCAGTTTCCTGGGGGGGGGCCCCAATCAGCCCCAGCATTTT. The chain carries TRBV28 and TRBJ1-5, with a possible D match to TRBD1 (6 bases). Trimming took 3 bases from V and 3 from J, leaving 15 bases between them. CDR1 and CDR2 (germline): MDHEN, SYDVKM. The CDR3 is 16 residues long.

The chain has TRBV14 and TRBJ1-3, with TRBD1 identical over 8 bases. Germline trimming cut 6 bases from V and 2 bases from J; bases unmatched to any gene: 6. This CDR3 is 15 amino acids long. Germline assignment: CDR1 SGHDN and CDR2 FVKESK. CDR3 residues: CASRDREFAGNTIYF. In nucleotides, the CDR3 is TGTGCCAGCAGGGACAGGGAGTTCGCTGGAAACACCATATATTTT.

The chain links TRBV5-5 to TRBJ1-1, with a tentative D call TRBD1 (5 bases). The V end lost 4 bases, the J end lost 0 bases, and 10 bases lay between the germline ends. The CDR3 consists of 14 residues. Germline CDR1 SGHKS, CDR2 YYEKEE (reference sequence). CDR3 DNA: TGTGCCAGCAGCCGGGACCACTTGAACACTGAAGCTTTCTTT. Amino acid sequence: CASSRDHLNTEAFF.

The rearrangement uses TRBV19 and TRBJ1-4; tentative D call: TRBD1 (5 bases). The CDR3 covers 15 residues. The germline V gene encodes CDR1 LNHDA and CDR2 SQIVND (reference sequence). V lost 3 bases, J lost 13 bases, and 21 bases lay in between. CDR3 nucleotides: TGTGCCAGTAGTATTTTGGGGGGAAAGTCCTACGGACTGTTTTTT. Translating gives CASSILGGKSYGLFF.

The chain combines TRBV19 with TRBJ2-7; D gene uncertain. Germline-derived CDR1 and CDR2 are LNHDA and SQIVND (reference sequence). V dropped 4 bases and J dropped 1 base, with 14 bases sitting between them. There are 15 residues in the CDR3. This chain's CDR3 is CASSTTTFGSYEQYF. The CDR3 nucleotides read TGTGCCAGTAGTACGACAACTTTCGGGTCCTACGAGCAGTACTTC.

This sequence joins TRBV6-1 and TRBJ1-1; no clear D. The germline gives CDR1 MNHNS, CDR2 SASEGT. The CDR3 runs 13 residues. V shed 5 bases and J shed 4 bases, with 11 bases lying between them. DNA of the CDR3: TGTGCCAGCAGTCTCCGATTGGGCACTGAAGCTTTCTTT. Encoded protein: CASSLRLGTEAFF.

This rearrangement joins TRBV5-6 to TRBJ2-7, with 8 bases identical to TRBD2. The CDR3 is made up of 15 amino acids. V trimming: 4 bases; J trimming: 2 bases; junction bases outside the gene matches: 8. Germline V gene sequence: CDR1 SGHDT, CDR2 YYEEEE. The CDR3 coding sequence is TGTGCCAGCAGCCCTGGGCTAGCGGGTACCTACGAGCAGTACTTC. It specifies CASSPGLAGTYEQYF.

V is TRBV9 and J is TRBJ1-5; possibly TRBD1 for D (6 bases). Germline V gene sequence: CDR1 SGDLS, CDR2 YYNGEE. V was clipped by 6 bases and J by 3 bases, with 13 bases between them. The CDR3 spans 14 residues. The CDR3 region is CASNRGGINQPQHF. CDR3 nucleotide sequence: TGTGCCAGCAACAGAGGGGGGATCAATCAGCCCCAGCATTTT.

This chain links TRBV2 with TRBJ2-1; the D gene could be TRBD1 or TRBD2 (6 bases each). Germline V gene sequence: CDR1 SNHLY, CDR2 FYNNEI. The germline V and J ends were trimmed by 2 bases and 6 bases, with 14 bases remaining between them. The CDR3 loop spans 15 amino acids. The CDR3 bases are TGTGCCAGCAGTGAACTAGGGGGAGGTTTCAATGAGCAGTTCTTC. Translation: CASSELGGGFNEQFF.

CDR3 DNA: TGCAGTCTGGACTATACCTCCGAGCAGTTCTTC. Its protein product is CSLDYTSEQFF. The chain links TRBV20-1 to TRBJ2-1; TRBD2 might be the D (6 bases). The germline V and J ends were trimmed by 8 bases and 10 bases, with 15 bases remaining between them. Germline assignment: CDR1 DFQATT and CDR2 SNEGSKA (reference sequence). The CDR3 has 11 residues.

The J gene is TRBJ2-7, the V gene TRBV19, with a weak D call TRBD2 (6 bases). CDR1 and CDR2 from the germline V gene are LNHDA and SQIVND (reference sequence). The V and J ends lost 3 bases and 6 bases respectively, with 15 bases between them. The length of the CDR3 is 14 residues. CDR3 residues: CASSIRGPGGEQYF. Here the CDR3 DNA reads TGTGCCAGTAGTATTAGAGGCCCCGGGGGCGAGCAGTACTTC.